One and the same sample provided the 17 T cell receptor beta chains below, sequenced in a study of CD8+ T cells in alopecia areata. Reverse transcribed after extraction, RNA yielded cDNA as the sequencing template. Generated by immunoSEQ multiplex PCR, the TCRdb table keeps only in-frame clones and is missing some. The repertoire has around 100,000 clones, over 75% of them found once; the top ten carry over 8.5%. The treatment here: oral pan-JAK inhibitor, 5-10 mg twice daily. The sample was CD8+ T cells sorted from blood, taken between weeks 30 and 35, from a patient treated with tofacitinib. The receptor set was obtained from a human donor with alopecia areata.

The DNA for the CDR3 is TGTGCCAGCAGCTTAGTCCAGACAGGGGGGCCAGATACGCAGTATTTT. Residues: CASSLVQTGGPDTQYF. The chain couples TRBV7-6 to TRBJ2-3; the match to TRBD1 covers 9 bases. This CDR3 region has 16 residues. CDR1 and CDR2 from the germline V gene are SGHVS and FNYEAQ. The V segment lost 1 base and the J segment 4 bases; nucleotides outside the gene matches: 6.

This sequence joins TRBV6-5 and TRBJ2-1; D unresolved. CDR1 is MNHEY, CDR2 SVGAGI, per germline. V gave up 5 bases and J gave up 5 bases, with 4 bases separating them. The length of the CDR3 is 11 residues. CDR3 nucleotide sequence: TGTGCCAGCAGTCAAAACAATGAGCAGTTCTTC. This sequence encodes CASSQNNEQFF.

The chain is built from TRBV5-6 and TRBJ2-7; no clear D gene. CDR1 and CDR2 from the germline V gene are SGHDT and YYEEEE. The length of the CDR3 is 13 residues. V was pared by 2 bases and J by 5 bases, with 11 bases between. The CDR3 sequence is CASSLSGYDEQYF. The CDR3, as DNA: TGTGCCAGCAGCTTATCCGGTTACGACGAGCAGTACTTC. The variable domain in full, completed from reference TRBV5-6 and TRBJ2-7, reads DAGVTQSPTHLIKTRGQQVTLRCSPKSGHDTVSWYQQALGQGPQFIFQYYEEEERQRGNFPDRFSGHQFPNYSSELNVNALLLGDSALYLCASSLSGYDEQYFGPGTRLTVT.

The J gene is TRBJ2-7, the V gene TRBV30, with D tentatively TRBD1 (6 bases). Germline V gives CDR1 GTSNPN, CDR2 SVGIG (reference sequence). V was clipped by 2 bases and J by 6 bases, with 14 bases between them. This CDR3 is built from 13 residues. The CDR3 reads CAWSKGERTEQYF. DNA for the CDR3: TGTGCCTGGAGTAAGGGGGAACGGACCGAGCAGTACTTC.

This clone rates as medium-sized. The rearrangement links TRBV4-1 to TRBJ2-2; the D gene is possibly TRBD2 (6 bases). Germline V gives CDR1 MGHRA, CDR2 YSYEKL. The CDR3 runs to 14 residues. V was trimmed by 0 bases and J by 7 bases, leaving 9 bases between them. CDR3: CASSQDPGSGELFF. CDR3 nucleotide sequence: TGCGCCAGCAGCCAAGATCCCGGGAGCGGGGAGCTGTTTTTT.

The genes are TRBV9 and TRBJ1-2; possibly TRBD1 for D (5 bases). Germline values: CDR1 SGDLS, CDR2 YYNGEE. Deletions cut 5 bases from V and 4 bases from J, with 15 bases between. The CDR3 runs to 14 residues. The CDR3 protein is CASRHKGPLYGYTF. In DNA form, the CDR3 reads TGTGCCAGCAGACACAAGGGACCCCTCTATGGCTACACCTTC.

This clone came up once. This chain joins TRBV29-1 and TRBJ2-7; weak D call: TRBD2 (6 bases). The CDR3 is made up of 12 amino acids. CDR1 and CDR2 (germline): SQVTM, ANQGSEA. V lost 5 bases, J lost 3 bases, and 11 bases lay in between. CDR3 residues: CSVRWGVYEQYF. The CDR3 DNA reads as TGCAGCGTTCGTTGGGGGGTCTACGAGCAGTACTTC.

The V gene is TRBV18, the J gene TRBJ2-1; unclear D gene. The V gene's germline CDR1 is KGHSH and CDR2 LQKENI. V was cut by 0 bases and J by 5 bases, with 8 bases left in between. The CDR3 runs 14 residues. The CDR3 nucleotides are TGTGCCAGCTCACCACCGACTGCGGACAATGAGCAGTTCTTC. Residues: CASSPPTADNEQFF.

The chain links TRBV27 to TRBJ2-3; D remains unclear. The germline V gene has CDR1 MNHEY and CDR2 SMNVEV (reference sequence). Trimming left V 2 bases short and J 1 base short, with 7 bases between. The CDR3 covers 14 residues. The DNA for the CDR3 is TGTGCCAGCAGTTTAGAGTCTGGCACAGATACGCAGTATTTT. Translating it yields CASSLESGTDTQYF.

The chain employs TRBV7-9 and TRBJ1-2; D possibly corresponds to TRBD1 (5 bases). The CDR3 consists of 18 residues. Germline-derived CDR1 and CDR2 are SEHNR and FQNEAQ (reference sequence). The V end was cut by 1 base, the J end by 5 bases, with 23 bases between. The CDR3 DNA is TGTGCCAGCAGCTTAGGGACATCCCGATCCTTCAGGAGGTATGGCTACACCTTC. Its translation is CASSLGTSRSFRRYGYTF.

The gene calls are TRBV7-9 and TRBJ2-7, with 8 bases matching TRBD1. Germline CDR1 is SEHNR and CDR2 is FQNEAQ (reference sequence). V shed 6 bases and J 0 bases; nucleotides not matched to a gene: 7. The length of the CDR3 is 15 residues. This CDR3 is CASRVRDRSSYEQYF. The CDR3 DNA reads as TGTGCCAGCAGAGTACGGGACAGGAGCTCCTACGAGCAGTACTTC.

V usage is TRBV7-9 and J usage is TRBJ2-1; 7 bases line up with TRBD1. Germline V CDR1 and CDR2: SEHNR, FQNEAQ (reference sequence). The CDR3 runs to 16 residues. Trimming at V came to 4 bases and at J to 4 bases, leaving 10 bases not matched to a gene. DNA of the CDR3: TGTGCCAGCAGCTACAGGACAGGCCGACCTTACAATGAGCAGTTCTTC. It encodes CASSYRTGRPYNEQFF.

This chain links TRBV14 with TRBJ1-2; D remains unclear. The CDR3 is 14 residues long. Trimming shortened V by 2 bases and J by 2 bases, and 9 bases separated the two germline ends. CDR1 is SGHDN and CDR2 is FVKESK in the germline V gene. The CDR3 region has the DNA TGTGCCAGCAGCCAACTTGCCTTCAACTATGGCTACACCTTC. Encoded protein: CASSQLAFNYGYTF.

This sequence joins TRBV29-1 and TRBJ1-2, with TRBD1 as a possible D gene (6 bases). This CDR3 has 15 amino acids. Germline values: CDR1 SQVTM, CDR2 ANQGSEA. Trimming took 3 bases from V and 1 from J, leaving 15 bases between them. This CDR3 is CSVERRQAGNYGYTF. CDR3 in DNA: TGCAGCGTTGAGCGGAGACAGGCGGGTAACTATGGCTACACCTTC. Looking up the rest from reference TRBV29-1 and TRBJ1-2 gives the full variable domain: SAVISQKPSRDICQRGTSLTIQCQVDSQVTMMFWYRQQPGQSLTLIATANQGSEATYESGFVIDKFPISRPNLTFSTLTVSNMSPEDSSIYLCSVERRQAGNYGYTFGSGTRLTVV.

The chain couples TRBV10-2 to TRBJ1-2; 7 bases line up with TRBD1. The CDR3 consists of 14 residues. Germline V gene sequence: CDR1 WSHSY, CDR2 SAAADI. The ends lost 4 bases at V and 0 bases at J; junction bases unmatched: 2. In DNA, the CDR3 is TGCGCCAGCAGTGGCGGGACAGCTAACTATGGCTACACCTTC. The encoded protein is CASSGGTANYGYTF.

The chain couples TRBV5-1 to TRBJ2-7, with 9 nucleotides matching TRBD2. The CDR3 covers 16 residues. The V gene's germline CDR1 is SGHRS and CDR2 YFSETQ. V shed 3 bases, J shed 4 bases, and the junction held 11 bases outside the gene matches. CDR3 loop: CASSSGGEREVYEQYF. The CDR3 bases are TGCGCCAGCAGCTCCGGGGGGGAGCGGGAGGTATACGAGCAGTACTTC. Drawing the rest from reference TRBV5-1 and TRBJ2-7, the complete variable domain is KAGVTQTPRYLIKTRGQQVTLSCSPISGHRSVSWYQQTPGQGLQFLFEYFSETQRNKGNFPGRFSGRQFSNSRSEMNVSTLELGDSALYLCASSSGGEREVYEQYFGPGTRLTVT.

This clone was seen more than once but under ten times. The V and J genes are TRBV7-9 and TRBJ2-2; TRBD1 is a possible D gene (5 bases). Germline-derived CDR1 and CDR2 are SEHNR and FQNEAQ (reference sequence). This CDR3 comprises 15 residues. Trimming pared 2 bases from V and 2 bases from J, leaving 9 bases between. The CDR3 sequence: CASSLNQGNTGELFF. The CDR3 coding sequence is TGTGCCAGCAGCTTAAACCAGGGAAACACCGGGGAGCTGTTTTTT.